This TCR beta chain derives from a study of blood T cell repertoires in COVID-19. Study at large: The analysed material was cDNA or gDNA that came from T cells, B-cell-depleted T cells, or PBMCs.

The length of the CDR3 is 15 residues. V trimming: 4 bases; J trimming: 6 bases; junction bases outside the gene matches: 6. Germline lookup yields CDR1 SEHNR and CDR2 FQNEAQ (reference sequence). TCRdb's copy holds only in-frame clones and misses some; the assay was immunoSEQ multiplex PCR. Here the sample spans about half a million clones, 70% to 90% being singletons. The specimen was peripheral blood. The clonotype comes from a human donor in a cohort sampled during active COVID-19. The rearrangement links TRBV7-9 to TRBJ2-1; 10 nucleotides match TRBD2. CDR3 amino acids: CASSSRLAGVNEQFF. DNA of the CDR3: TGTGCCAGCAGCTCCCGACTAGCGGGCGTCAATGAGCAGTTCTTC.